This T cell receptor (beta chain) was retrieved from a study of T cell repertoires in cytomegalovirus infection (dated by TCRdb to about 2019). Background on the whole study: Peptide stimulations targeted recently identified HLA-C-restricted CMV epitopes, whose presentation resists viral immunomodulation, together with well-studied HLA-B-restricted epitopes. Because public TCR beta signatures pointed to carriage of CMV infection together with the matching HLA type, the HLA type of each donor mattered for the analysis. Overall study outcomes, separate from this receptor: The ex vivo response was dominated by HLA-C-restricted CMV-specific TCR beta clonotypes, and the single most frequent clonotype in two of eight donors was supplied by these HLA-C-restricted clonotypes. In both this cohort and an independent roughly 400-donor cohort, the cumulative frequency of public TCR beta family members distinguished carriers of CMV infection plus the relevant HLA type.

CDR1 and CDR2 are read off the germline V gene (reference sequence) as SEHNR and FQNEAQ. From the cysteine through the phenylalanine, the CDR3 covers 17 amino acids. The only DNA kept is the CDR3, 51 bases in frame from the first base. V lost 6 bases and J lost 5 bases; the stretch between them is 25 bases long. The instrument was an Illumina HiSeq 1500. TCRdb reworked the public reads: Q25 trimming with fastp, MiXCR clone assembly, productive beta chains retained. Each CDR3 protein gets just one entry, which takes the most common genes and DNA from the rows behind it. The sample yields approximately 770,000 distinct CDR3 sequences; about 29% were counted once. The biggest ten clones account for under 15% of the sample. The treatment or condition tag for this specimen amounts to: in vitro stimulation with specific CMV peptide epitopes to enrich CMV-specific T cells. Comments on this clonotype: Its antigen remains unidentified. No quality values exist for individual bases; no much larger clone is one base distant.

In this chain, TRBV7-9 is recombined with TRBJ1-1; the D segment cannot be called with confidence. This material consisted of cultured CD8+ T cells from PBMCs, taken from culture after CMV antigen stimulation. This TCR derives from a human donor in good health (CMV status not recorded). Some clones in this sample may be carry-over from other donors' samples. The CDR3 loop reads CASRRLEGGQLITEAFF. The nucleotides read TGTGCCAGCAGGCGTTTGGAGGGAGGGCAGCTTATAACTGAAGCTTTCTTT.